This is a list of T cell receptor beta chains from one sample in a study of T-cell reconstitution after alpha-beta-depleted transplantation in children. TCRdb reprocessed the PCR reads with MiXCR, giving one entry per CDR3 protein. The table lists approximately 230,000 distinct CDR3 sequences, around 25% of them singletons, with about 4.8% in the top ten. Sequenced material: PBMCs, mostly from graft donor cells, taken 360 days after TCRalphabeta/CD19-depleted stem cell transplant. The origin of the receptors is a female patient between 2 and 15 years old who had a stem cell transplant for congenital amegakaryocytic thrombocytopenia, so the T cells may come from the graft donor. Each CDR3 is given with its conserved first and last residue. A D gene is named only where the DNA matches it firmly. Size is omitted from some rows. Given values are once, few, many or a class for expanded clones.

CDR3 protein: CATSDFSRPTDTGELFF
CDR3 DNA: TGTGCCACCAGTGATTTTAGTCGACCCACGGACACCGGGGAGCTGTTTTTT
D gene: -
clone size: -
J gene: TRBJ2-2
V gene: TRBV24-1

CDR3 protein: CASESGRTYEQYF
CDR3 DNA: TGTGCCAGCGAAAGTGGGCGAACCTACGAGCAGTACTTC
D gene: -
clone size: many
J gene: TRBJ2-7
V gene: TRBV25-1

CDR3 protein: CASSLGAHNEQFF
CDR3 DNA: TGTGCCAGCAGCTTAGGAGCGCACAATGAGCAGTTCTTC
D gene: -
clone size: few
J gene: TRBJ2-1
V gene: TRBV11-2

CDR3 protein: CASTLMTVNTGELFF
CDR3 DNA: TGTGCCAGCACCTTAATGACGGTGAACACCGGGGAGCTGTTTTTT
D gene: -
clone size: -
J gene: TRBJ2-2
V gene: TRBV12-3/TRBV12-4

CDR3 protein: CASSSYRVDGYTF
CDR3 DNA: TGTGCCAGCAGTTCATACAGGGTTGACGGCTACACCTTC
D gene: -
clone size: few
J gene: TRBJ1-2
V gene: TRBV12-3/TRBV12-4

CDR3 protein: CASSLGDWGYNEQFF
CDR3 DNA: TGTGCCAGCAGCTTGGGGGACTGGGGATACAATGAGCAGTTCTTC
D gene: -
clone size: -
J gene: TRBJ2-1
V gene: TRBV7-9

CDR3 protein: CASSLERGSNEQFF
CDR3 DNA: TGTGCCAGCAGCTTAGAACGGGGCTCCAATGAGCAGTTCTTC
D gene: -
clone size: few
J gene: TRBJ2-1
V gene: TRBV11-2

CDR3 protein: CASSGPRNEHFF
CDR3 DNA: TGTGCCAGCAGCGGACCCCGCAATGAGCATTTCTTC
D gene: -
clone size: -
J gene: TRBJ2-1
V gene: TRBV6-6

CDR3 protein: CASSDRGSADTQYF
CDR3 DNA: TGTGCCAGCAGTGACCGGGGGAGTGCAGATACGCAGTATTTT
D gene: -
clone size: -
J gene: TRBJ2-3
V gene: TRBV2

CDR3 protein: CASSLEDSVYSGANVLTF
CDR3 DNA: TGTGCCAGCAGCTTAGAAGACAGCGTCTACTCTGGGGCCAACGTCCTGACTTTC
D gene: -
clone size: -
J gene: TRBJ2-6
V gene: TRBV11-2

CDR3 protein: CSARIAGGIYEQYF
CDR3 DNA: TGCAGTGCTAGAATAGCGGGAGGGATCTACGAGCAGTACTTC
D gene: TRBD2
clone size: many
J gene: TRBJ2-7
V gene: TRBV20-1

CDR3 protein: CAWTPSGNTEAFF
CDR3 DNA: TGTGCCTGGACCCCTAGTGGGAACACTGAAGCTTTCTTT
D gene: -
clone size: once
J gene: TRBJ1-1
V gene: TRBV30

CDR3 protein: CASSQSGGTIQETQYF
CDR3 DNA: TGCGCCAGCAGCCAATCGGGGGGGACTATCCAAGAGACCCAGTACTTC
D gene: TRBD2
clone size: few
J gene: TRBJ2-5
V gene: TRBV4-1

CDR3 protein: CASSQEGQIYGYTF
CDR3 DNA: TGTGCCAGCAGCCAAGAGGGGCAGATCTATGGCTACACCTTC
D gene: -
clone size: -
J gene: TRBJ1-2
V gene: TRBV3-1

CDR3 protein: CASSRRGAPHF
CDR3 DNA: TGTGCCAGCAGTCGCAGGGGGGCCCCCCACTTC
D gene: TRBD1
clone size: few
J gene: TRBJ1-2
V gene: TRBV28

CDR3 protein: CASSRTGDTEAFF
CDR3 DNA: TGCGCCAGCAGCCGGACAGGGGACACTGAAGCTTTCTTT
D gene: TRBD1
clone size: many
J gene: TRBJ1-1
V gene: TRBV4-3

CDR3 protein: CASRHSGSNQPQHF
CDR3 DNA: TGTGCCAGCCGTCACAGCGGTAGCAATCAGCCCCAGCATTTT
D gene: -
clone size: few
J gene: TRBJ1-5
V gene: TRBV2

CDR3 protein: CASSLTGGGDTQYF
CDR3 DNA: TGTGCCAGCAGCCTAACCGGGGGGGGAGATACGCAGTATTTT
D gene: TRBD2
clone size: -
J gene: TRBJ2-3
V gene: TRBV7-2

CDR3 protein: CASFPRSGGEQYF
CDR3 DNA: TGTGCCAGCTTCCCTCGCTCGGGGGGCGAGCAGTACTTC
D gene: TRBD2
clone size: once
J gene: TRBJ2-7
V gene: TRBV6-6

CDR3 protein: CATRDRNYGYTF
CDR3 DNA: TGTGCCACGAGGGACAGGAACTATGGCTACACCTTC
D gene: TRBD1
clone size: -
J gene: TRBJ1-2
V gene: TRBV24-1

CDR3 protein: CASSFSPQINEQFF
CDR3 DNA: TGTGCCAGCAGCTTCTCCCCGCAGATCAATGAGCAGTTCTTC
D gene: -
clone size: many
J gene: TRBJ2-1
V gene: TRBV7-2

CDR3 protein: CSALGENSYNEQFF
CDR3 DNA: TGCAGCGCCTTGGGAGAGAACTCCTACAATGAGCAGTTCTTC
D gene: -
clone size: -
J gene: TRBJ2-1
V gene: TRBV29-1

CDR3 protein: CASSLGTGTREQYF
CDR3 DNA: TGTGCCAGCTCACTAGGGACGGGGACGAGGGAGCAGTACTTC
D gene: -
clone size: few
J gene: TRBJ2-7
V gene: TRBV18

CDR3 protein: CASSQDSNQPQHF
CDR3 DNA: TGTGCCAGCAGCCAAGATAGCAATCAGCCCCAGCATTTT
D gene: -
clone size: many
J gene: TRBJ1-5
V gene: TRBV4-2